The subject of this entry is one T cell receptor beta chain. Assay used: immunoSEQ multiplex PCR; TCRdb lists only in-frame clones, some missing. The repertoire includes tens of thousands of clones, more than 75% of them detected once, and around 4.6% sits in the top ten. This sample was taken from a study of technical replicates of blood from a few donors. The V gene lost 5 bases and the J gene lost 1 base, with 11 bases spanning the gap. Germline V gives CDR1 SNHLY, CDR2 FYNNEI. This CDR3 is built from 14 residues. The TCR was taken from a human donor in good health. Some clones in this sample may be carry-over from other donors' samples. The chain combines TRBV2 with TRBJ1-1, with D possibly TRBD1 on 5 matching bases. The sample was PBMCs. In DNA, the CDR3 is TGTGCCAGCAGTATGACAGCACAGAACACTGAAGCTTTCTTT. As protein: CASSMTAQNTEAFF.